The T cell receptor beta chain under discussion was sequenced for a study of T cells in Graves' hyperthyroidism and ophthalmopathy. Study overall: Before treatment of any kind, peripheral blood was taken at initial diagnosis.

The CDR3 totals 15 residues. V was clipped by 0 bases and J by 7 bases, with 15 bases between them. Looked up from germline, CDR1 is KGHSH and CDR2 is LQKENI. Diagnosing involved the use of clinical symptoms, serum thyroxine and TRAb, thyroid ultrasound and orbital computed tomography. Whole-study results and caveats: Ophthalmopathy stood apart from stable hyperthyroidism in a 13 V-J model.

The source material, RNA transcripts, was used to amplify TCR beta CDR3 regions. Researchers ran a first-round RT-PCR on the TCR CDR3 using the HTBI primer set. TCRdb fed the multiplex PCR reads into MiXCR, producing one record per CDR3 protein. Of about 480,000 distinct CDR3 sequences listed, less than 25% are singletons. This clonotype has only a few counts. The antigen remains undetermined. The clonotype originates from a woman between 65 and 79 years old with Graves' ophthalmopathy. The sequenced sample consisted of blood. The chain recombines TRBV18 with TRBJ1-1, with TRBD1 as a possible D gene (6 bases). CDR3 bases: TGTGCCAGCTCACCACCGGCGACAGGCTCCTATGAAGCTTTCTTT. It translates to CASSPPATGSYEAFF.